This T cell receptor (beta chain) was observed in a study of CD8 T cells in ankylosing spondylitis. To note about this clonotype: Its antigen is currently unknown.

General study findings and limits: In ankylosing spondylitis blood, a motif of roughly 8 highly homologous TCR beta variants appeared characteristic. Disease-linked clones proved CD8+ and comparatively uncommon in peripheral blood. In ankylosing spondylitis patients, matched synovial fluid reportedly showed significant enrichment of disease-linked clones.

Construction of TCR beta libraries was performed using quantitative 5'-RACE with molecular barcodes. TCRdb passed the 5' RACE reads through MiXCR, listing each CDR3 protein once. The table includes about 250,000 distinct CDR3 sequences, around 32% detected once. V lost 6 bases and J lost 0, with 12 bases in between. Germline-derived CDR1 and CDR2 are SQVTM and ANQGSEA. This CDR3 is 13 amino acids long. The TCR comes from a male donor with ankylosing spondylitis or in good health (not recorded which). The genes are TRBV29-1 and TRBJ2-7; the D is unclear. The sample taken for sequencing was blood, either unsorted or a sorted T cell fraction (not recorded which). The chain's CDR3 is CSVKAQSSYEQYF. The CDR3 DNA sequence: TGCAGCGTGAAGGCACAGAGCTCCTACGAGCAGTACTTC.